This T cell receptor (beta chain) was profiled in a study of blood T cell repertoires in COVID-19. Study-level background: T cells, B-cell-depleted T cells, or PBMCs supplied cDNA or gDNA.

Sequenced by immunoSEQ multiplex PCR; TCRdb stores in-frame clones only, minus some. The table lists about 160,000 clones, 87% of them singletons, with 10% in the top ten. CDR1 and CDR2 from the germline V gene are SNHLY and FYNNEI. The CDR3 extends over 15 amino acids. Trimming removed 2 bases from V and 0 bases from J, with 8 bases in between. This chain joins TRBV2 and TRBJ1-5; a possible D gene is TRBD1 (6 bases). This receptor was identified in a woman between 65 and 79 years old with COVID-19, enrolled during active disease. Sequenced material: peripheral blood. The CDR3 reads CASSEWDTSNQPQHF. The CDR3 DNA sequence: TGTGCCAGCAGTGAATGGGACACTAGCAATCAGCCCCAGCATTTT.